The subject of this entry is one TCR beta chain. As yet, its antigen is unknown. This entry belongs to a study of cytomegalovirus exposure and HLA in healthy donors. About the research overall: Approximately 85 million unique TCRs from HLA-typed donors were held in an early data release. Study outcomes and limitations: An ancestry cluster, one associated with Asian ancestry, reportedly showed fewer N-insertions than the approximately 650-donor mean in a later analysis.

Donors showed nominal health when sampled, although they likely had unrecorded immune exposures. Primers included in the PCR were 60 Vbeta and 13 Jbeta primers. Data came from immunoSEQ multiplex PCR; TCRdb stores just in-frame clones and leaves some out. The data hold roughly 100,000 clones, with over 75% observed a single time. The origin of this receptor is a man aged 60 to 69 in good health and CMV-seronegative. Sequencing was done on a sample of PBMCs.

The chain's CDR3 is CASSPNRVKDGYTF. The DNA of the CDR3 is TGTGCCAGCAGTCCCAACAGGGTTAAGGATGGCTACACCTTC. The rearrangement uses TRBV6-5 and TRBJ1-2; possibly TRBD1 for D (6 bases). Trimming pared 5 bases from V and 6 bases from J, leaving 16 bases between. This CDR3 is built from 14 residues. The germline V gene has CDR1 MNHEY and CDR2 SVGAGI.